Each of the 5 T cell receptor beta chains below was sequenced from the same sample in a study of CD4 and CD8 cells across lung adenocarcinoma regions. Each CDR3 protein gets one entry after TCRdb re-called the PCR reads with MiXCR. The repertoire holds about 19,000 distinct CDR3 sequences, with 50% as singletons. Sequenced input: CD8+ T cells from the margin of a lung tumor. These receptors came from a male donor with lung adenocarcinoma. The CD4 and CD8 labels of this study may be unreliable.

The chain combines TRBV20-1 with TRBJ2-5; 9 bases are a match to TRBD2. The ends lost 0 bases at V and 5 bases at J; junction bases unmatched: 10. The CDR3 covers 16 residues. In germline, CDR1 is DFQATT, CDR2 SNEGSKA (reference sequence). CDR3 coding DNA: TGCAGTGCTAGAGACCCTCGGACTAGCGCTTGGGAGACCCAGTACTTC. Translation gives CSARDPRTSAWETQYF.

This clonotype showed up just once. The chain links TRBV6-1 to TRBJ2-7; TRBD1 is a possible D gene (6 bases). This CDR3 region has 15 residues. Germline V gives CDR1 MNHNS, CDR2 SASEGT. V gave up 6 bases and J gave up 2 bases, with 17 bases separating them. The CDR3 here is CASSQDRVLAYEQYF. Written as DNA, the CDR3 is TGTGCCAGCAGCCAGGACAGAGTCCTTGCCTACGAGCAGTACTTC.

This clonotype was seen many times. The rearrangement joins TRBV6-1 to TRBJ2-1; possibly TRBD1 for D (5 bases). This CDR3 contains 15 residues. Deletions cut 6 bases from V and 4 bases from J, with 16 bases between. Per the germline V gene, CDR1 is MNHNS and CDR2 is SASEGT. The CDR3 region is CASRRTTFPYNEQFF. CDR3 DNA sequence: TGTGCCAGCAGACGGACAACCTTTCCTTACAATGAGCAGTTCTTC.

This chain connects TRBV3-1 to TRBJ2-6; D is ambiguous. The CDR3 runs to 13 residues. V lost 1 base and J lost 4, with 2 bases in between. In germline, CDR1 is LGHDT, CDR2 YNNKEL (reference sequence). CDR3 bases: TGTGCCAGCAGCCAAGGAGGGGCCAACGTCCTGACTTTC. It codes for CASSQGGANVLTF.

Comment on this clonotype: Relative to the germline gene, one junction end is altered; a read error may explain this. The chain uses TRBV6-1 and TRBJ2-1, with 7 bases that match TRBD2. Judging by the DNA end, TRBJ2-5 fits better; the J call may be wrong. The CDR3 loop spans 18 amino acids. Germline V lookup: CDR1 MNHNS, CDR2 SASEGT. The CDR3 nucleotides are TGTGCCGGTAGTGAAGCGGGGCTCGCGGGCTGTGACCAAGACACCCAGTACTTC. The encoded protein is CAGSEAGLAGCDQDTQYF.